This T cell receptor (beta chain) came from a study of T-cell reconstitution after alpha-beta-depleted transplantation in children. Overall study findings and caveats: At day 60, the high TCRbeta diversity found in some patients originated from recipient T cells and thymic progenitors that had survived.

As to this clonotype: The antigen is undetermined.

A TCRbeta library incorporating unique molecular identifiers was prepared. In TCRdb, the PCR reads were re-called with MiXCR into one record per CDR3 protein. Among under 400,000 distinct CDR3 sequences, approximately 20% were seen once, and the ten largest hold 10% to 11%. CDR3 length equals 13 residues. Per the germline V gene, CDR1 is SEHNR and CDR2 is FQNEAQ (reference sequence). V was pared by 3 bases and J by 5 bases, with 9 bases between. The TCR sequence derives from a male patient between 10 and 17 years old who had a stem cell transplant for acute lymphoblastic leukemia, so the T cells may come from the graft donor. The material sequenced was PBMCs, mostly from graft donor cells, taken 180 days after TCRalphabeta/CD19-depleted stem cell transplant. V is TRBV7-9 and J is TRBJ2-3; D is possibly TRBD2 (5 bases). The DNA of the CDR3 is TGTGCCAGCAGCTTGGTAGCGAAAGATACGCAGTATTTT. Its protein is CASSLVAKDTQYF.